The text below deals with one T cell receptor beta chain. Germline V lookup: CDR1 SEHNR, CDR2 FQNEAQ (reference sequence). The V segment lost 1 base and the J segment 7 bases; nucleotides outside the gene matches: 5. This CDR3 is built from 15 residues. TCRdb's table, derived via immunoSEQ multiplex PCR, lists solely in-frame clones and lacks some. The repertoire holds 150,000 to 180,000 clones, with roughly 80% as singletons. This sample is part of a study of blood T cell repertoires in COVID-19. The clonotype originates from an elderly woman with acute or convalescent COVID-19. The source material was peripheral blood. The chain is built from TRBV7-9 and TRBJ2-1, with 9 nucleotides matching TRBD2. For the CDR3, the DNA is TGTGCCAGCAGCTTAGGAGCGGGGGGCCCTAATGAGCAGTTCTTC. Its translation is CASSLGAGGPNEQFF.